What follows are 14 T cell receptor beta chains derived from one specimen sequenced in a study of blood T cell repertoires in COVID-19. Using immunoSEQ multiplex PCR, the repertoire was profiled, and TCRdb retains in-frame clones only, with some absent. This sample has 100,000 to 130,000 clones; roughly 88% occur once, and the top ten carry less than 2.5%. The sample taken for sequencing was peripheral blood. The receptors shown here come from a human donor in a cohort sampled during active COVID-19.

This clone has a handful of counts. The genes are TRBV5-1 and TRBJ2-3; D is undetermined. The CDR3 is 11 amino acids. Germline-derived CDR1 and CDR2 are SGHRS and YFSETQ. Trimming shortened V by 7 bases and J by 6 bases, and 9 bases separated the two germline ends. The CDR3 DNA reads TGCGCCAGCCGGTTCGGGGATACGCAGTATTTT. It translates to CASRFGDTQYF. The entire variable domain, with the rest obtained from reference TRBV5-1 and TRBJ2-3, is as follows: KAGVTQTPRYLIKTRGQQVTLSCSPISGHRSVSWYQQTPGQGLQFLFEYFSETQRNKGNFPGRFSGRQFSNSRSEMNVSTLELGDSALYLCASRFGDTQYFGPGTRLTVL.

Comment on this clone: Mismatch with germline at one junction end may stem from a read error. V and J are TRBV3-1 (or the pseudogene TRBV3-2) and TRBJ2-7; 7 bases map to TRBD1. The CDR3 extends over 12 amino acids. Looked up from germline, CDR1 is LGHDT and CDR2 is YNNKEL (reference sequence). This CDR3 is CASSHNPGQTSF. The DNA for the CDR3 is TGTGCCAGCAGCCATAACCCGGGACAGACAAGCTTC.

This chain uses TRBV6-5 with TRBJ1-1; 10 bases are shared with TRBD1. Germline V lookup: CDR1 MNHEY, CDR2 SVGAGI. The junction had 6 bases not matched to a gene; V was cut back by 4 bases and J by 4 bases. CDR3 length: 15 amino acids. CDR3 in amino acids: CASSFRDRGGTEAFF. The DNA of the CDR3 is TGTGCCAGCAGTTTCCGGGACAGGGGTGGCACTGAAGCTTTCTTT.

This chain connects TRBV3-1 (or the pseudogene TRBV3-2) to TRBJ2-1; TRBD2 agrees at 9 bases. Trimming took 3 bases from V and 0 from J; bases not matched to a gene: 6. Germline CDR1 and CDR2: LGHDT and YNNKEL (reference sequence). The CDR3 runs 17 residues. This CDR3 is CASSHLSGGLSYNEQFF. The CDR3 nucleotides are TGTGCCAGCAGCCACCTTAGCGGGGGCCTCTCCTACAATGAGCAGTTCTTC.

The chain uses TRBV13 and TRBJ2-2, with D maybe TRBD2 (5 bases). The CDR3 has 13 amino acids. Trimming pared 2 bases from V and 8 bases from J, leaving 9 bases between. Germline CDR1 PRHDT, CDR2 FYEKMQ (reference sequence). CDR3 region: CASSLTLAGELFF. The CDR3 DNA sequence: TGTGCCAGCAGCTTAACGCTAGCAGGGGAGCTGTTTTTT.

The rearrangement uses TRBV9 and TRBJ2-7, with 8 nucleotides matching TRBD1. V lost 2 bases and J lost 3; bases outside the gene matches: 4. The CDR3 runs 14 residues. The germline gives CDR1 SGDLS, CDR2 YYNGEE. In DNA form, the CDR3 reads TGTGCCAGCAGCGTCGGACAGGGAGTCTACGAGCAGTACTTC. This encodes CASSVGQGVYEQYF.

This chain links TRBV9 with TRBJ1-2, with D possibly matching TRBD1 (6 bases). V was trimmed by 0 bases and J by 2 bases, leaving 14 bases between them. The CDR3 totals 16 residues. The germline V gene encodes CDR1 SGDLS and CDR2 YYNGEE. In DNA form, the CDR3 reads TGTGCCAGCAGCGTAGGTTTCACAGGGTGGAACTATGGCTACACCTTC. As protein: CASSVGFTGWNYGYTF.

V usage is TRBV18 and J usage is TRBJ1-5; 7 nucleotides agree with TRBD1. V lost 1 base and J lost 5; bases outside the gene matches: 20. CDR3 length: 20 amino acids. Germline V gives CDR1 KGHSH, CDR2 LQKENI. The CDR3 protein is CASSPRGLRTGTVEDQPQHF. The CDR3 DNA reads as TGTGCCAGCTCACCACGGGGACTTAGGACAGGCACGGTCGAGGATCAGCCCCAGCATTTT.

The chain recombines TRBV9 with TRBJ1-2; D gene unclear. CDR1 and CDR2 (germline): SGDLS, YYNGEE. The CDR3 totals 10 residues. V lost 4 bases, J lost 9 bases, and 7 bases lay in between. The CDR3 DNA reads TGTGCCAGCAGCTCCCACAGCTACACCTTC. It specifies CASSSHSYTF.

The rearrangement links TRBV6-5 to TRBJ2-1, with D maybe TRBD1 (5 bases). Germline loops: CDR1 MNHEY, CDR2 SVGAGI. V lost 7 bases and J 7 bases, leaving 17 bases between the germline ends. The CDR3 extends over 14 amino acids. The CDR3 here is CASTAWGKGNEQFF. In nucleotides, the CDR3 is TGTGCCAGCACCGCCTGGGGAAAGGGGAATGAGCAGTTCTTC.

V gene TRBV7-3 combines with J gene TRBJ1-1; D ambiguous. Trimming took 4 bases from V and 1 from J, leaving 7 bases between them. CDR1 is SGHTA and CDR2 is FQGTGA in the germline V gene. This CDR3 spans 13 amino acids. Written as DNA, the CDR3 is TGTGCCAGCAGCTCCGGGAAGAACACTGAAGCTTTCTTT. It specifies CASSSGKNTEAFF. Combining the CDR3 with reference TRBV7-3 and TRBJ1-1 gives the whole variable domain GAGVSQTPSNKVTEKGKYVELRCDPISGHTALYWYRQSLGQGPEFLIYFQGTGAADDSGLPNDRFFAVRPEGSVSTLKIQRTERGDSAVYLCASSSGKNTEAFFGQGTRLTVV.

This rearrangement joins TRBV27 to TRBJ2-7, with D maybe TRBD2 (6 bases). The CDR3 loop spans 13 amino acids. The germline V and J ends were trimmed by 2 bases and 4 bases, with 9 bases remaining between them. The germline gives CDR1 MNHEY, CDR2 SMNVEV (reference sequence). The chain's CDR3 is CASSLGREYEQYF. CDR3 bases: TGTGCCAGCAGTTTAGGTCGGGAGTACGAGCAGTACTTC.

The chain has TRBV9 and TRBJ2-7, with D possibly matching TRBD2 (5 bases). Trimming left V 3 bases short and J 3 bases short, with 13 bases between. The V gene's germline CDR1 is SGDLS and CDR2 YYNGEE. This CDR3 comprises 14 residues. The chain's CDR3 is CASSADSGIYEQYF. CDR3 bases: TGTGCCAGCAGCGCAGACTCCGGGATCTACGAGCAGTACTTC.

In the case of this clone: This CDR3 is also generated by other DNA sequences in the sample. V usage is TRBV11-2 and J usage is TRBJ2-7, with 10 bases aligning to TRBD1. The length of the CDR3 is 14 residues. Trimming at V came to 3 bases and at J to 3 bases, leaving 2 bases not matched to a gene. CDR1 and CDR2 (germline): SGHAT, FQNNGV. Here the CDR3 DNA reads TGTGCCAGCAGCTTTGGGACAGGGGACTACGAGCAGTACTTC. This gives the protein CASSFGTGDYEQYF.